The clone carrying this T cell receptor beta chain was seen only a few times. Its antigen is currently unknown. This specimen belongs to a study of shared clonotypes between healthy human individuals. Turning to the study itself: Donors had three CD4 naive, three CD4 memory, two CD8 naive and one CD8 memory plate apiece. Study findings and constraints: Since donors were few, the genetic and exposure-history diversity represented was limited.

The CDR3 is 17 residues long. CDR1 and CDR2 from the germline V gene are MRHNA and SNTAGT. Trimming at V came to 0 bases and at J to 1 base, leaving 0 bases not matched to a gene. Profiling relied on immunoSEQ multiplex PCR, and the TCRdb table lists in-frame clones only, not all of them. The sample holds 950,000 to 1,100,000 clones; approximately 68% are singletons and the top ten take approximately 1.5%. Nashville, Tennessee was home to all donors, who were Caucasian adults. What was sequenced was memory CD4+ T cells sorted from blood. The subset is: CD45RA-negative fraction. The chain links TRBV6-4 to TRBJ2-3, with TRBD2 matching over 14 bases. This TCR came from a man younger than 35 in good health. CDR3 sequence: CASSDSTSGGGTDTQYF. CDR3 nucleotides: TGTGCCAGCAGTGACTCGACTAGCGGGGGGGGCACAGATACGCAGTATTTT.